This passage covers 5 T cell receptor beta chains from one sample sequenced in a study of OX40 agonist ivuxolimab in advanced cancers. Library preparation used the immunoSEQ multiplex PCR assay. TCRdb took over this immuneACCESS table, retaining in-frame rearrangements with V and J assigned. Such tables are incomplete; in checked studies, under half of the missing clones stem from an unresolved V gene, and the remainder is unexplained. Recorded for this sample are under 30,000 clones; around four fifths of them occurred a single time. In total, the top ten clones hold over 11% of the sample. This specimen consisted of CD4+ or CD8+ T cells sorted from blood, obtained in a trial of the OX40 agonist ivuxolimab. The receptors originated from an adult with an advanced solid tumor such as melanoma, head and neck, liver or kidney cancer.

The chain carries TRBV7-9 and TRBJ2-1, with D perhaps matching TRBD2 (5 bases). Per the germline V gene, CDR1 is SEHNR and CDR2 is FQNEAQ (reference sequence). This CDR3 is built from 14 residues. The V end lost 5 bases, the J end lost 6 bases, and 14 bases lay between the germline ends. The CDR3: CASSVLLAPNEQFF. The CDR3, as DNA: TGTGCCAGCAGCGTCCTTCTAGCACCCAATGAGCAGTTCTTC.

The chain recombines TRBV15 with TRBJ1-1, with 9 bases matching TRBD1. The germline V gene has CDR1 LNHNV and CDR2 YYDKDF (reference sequence). Trimming cost V 5 bases and J 4 bases; bases outside gene matches: 5. The CDR3 consists of 14 residues. The CDR3 loop reads CATSGTGGSTEAFF. DNA of the CDR3: TGTGCCACCAGCGGAACAGGGGGCTCCACTGAAGCTTTCTTT. The full variable domain, completed using reference TRBV15 and TRBJ1-1, is DAMVIQNPRYQVTQFGKPVTLSCSQTLNHNVMYWYQQKSSQAPKLLFHYYDKDFNNEADTPDNFQSRRPNTSFCFLDIRSPGLGDTAMYLCATSGTGGSTEAFFGQGTRLTVV.

The V and J genes are TRBV7-9 and TRBJ1-4; no clear D. The CDR3 is 15 amino acids. The V end lost 2 bases, the J end lost 8 bases, and 15 bases lay between the germline ends. Germline CDR1 SEHNR, CDR2 FQNEAQ (reference sequence). In DNA, the CDR3 is TGTGCCAGCAGCTTATTGGGCGCTGGAAAGGAAAAACTGTTTTTT. Translating it yields CASSLLGAGKEKLFF. Together with reference TRBV7-9 and TRBJ1-4, the CDR3 gives the full variable domain: DTGVSQNPRHKITKRGQNVTFRCDPISEHNRLYWYRQTLGQGPEFLTYFQNEAQLEKSRLLSDRFSAERPKGSFSTLEIQRTEQGDSAMYLCASSLLGAGKEKLFFGSGTQLSVL.

This clone was counted a few times. The V gene is TRBV2, the J gene TRBJ1-2; D is ambiguous. V lost 1 base to trimming and J lost 5 bases, with 2 bases between them. The CDR3 contains 11 residues. CDR1 is SNHLY and CDR2 is FYNNEI in the germline V gene. CDR3 loop: CASSEVYGYTF. CDR3 DNA: TGTGCCAGCAGTGAAGTTTATGGCTACACCTTC. Based on the CDR3 plus reference TRBV2 and TRBJ1-2, the full variable domain is EPEVTQTPSHQVTQMGQEVILRCVPISNHLYFYWYRQILGQKVEFLVSFYNNEISEKSEIFDDQFSVERPDGSNFTLKIRSTKLEDSAMYFCASSEVYGYTFGSGTRLTVV.

This chain joins TRBV5-1 and TRBJ1-1; D is uncertain. Germline values: CDR1 SGHRS, CDR2 YFSETQ. The CDR3 spans 14 residues. Trimming stripped 1 base from V and 1 base from J, with 8 bases between. DNA for the CDR3: TGCGCCAGCAGCTTGAGGGTAGGGAACACTGAAGCTTTCTTT. Its protein product is CASSLRVGNTEAFF.